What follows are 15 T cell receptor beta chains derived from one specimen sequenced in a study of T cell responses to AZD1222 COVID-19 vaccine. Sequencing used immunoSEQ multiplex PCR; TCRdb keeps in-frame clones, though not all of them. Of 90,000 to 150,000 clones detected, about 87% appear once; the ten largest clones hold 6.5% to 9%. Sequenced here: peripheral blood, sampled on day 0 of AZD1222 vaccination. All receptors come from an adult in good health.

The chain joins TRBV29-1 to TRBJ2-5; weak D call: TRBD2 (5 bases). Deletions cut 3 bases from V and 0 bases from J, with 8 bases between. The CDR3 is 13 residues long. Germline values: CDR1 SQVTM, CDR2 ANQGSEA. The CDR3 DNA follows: TGCAGCGTTGACTCGGGAAACCAAGAGACCCAGTACTTC. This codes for CSVDSGNQETQYF.

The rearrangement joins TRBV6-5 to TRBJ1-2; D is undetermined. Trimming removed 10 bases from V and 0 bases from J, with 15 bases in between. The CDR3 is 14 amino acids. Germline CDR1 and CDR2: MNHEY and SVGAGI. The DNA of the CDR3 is TGTGCCACCTCAATCCGGGATCCTAACTATGGCTACACCTTC. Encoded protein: CATSIRDPNYGYTF.

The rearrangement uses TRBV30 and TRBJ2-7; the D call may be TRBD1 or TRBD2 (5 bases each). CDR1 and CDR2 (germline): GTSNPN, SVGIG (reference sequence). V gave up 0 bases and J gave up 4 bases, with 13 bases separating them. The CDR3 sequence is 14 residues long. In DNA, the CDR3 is TGTGCCTGGAGTGTAGGGACGACCTTGTACGAGCAGTACTTC. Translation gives CAWSVGTTLYEQYF.

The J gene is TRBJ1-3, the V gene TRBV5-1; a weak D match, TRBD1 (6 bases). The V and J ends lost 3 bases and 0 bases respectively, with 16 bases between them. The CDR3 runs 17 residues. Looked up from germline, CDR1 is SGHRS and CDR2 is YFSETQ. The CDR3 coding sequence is TGCGCCAGCAGCTGGCAAGGGGGGCCAAGCTCTGGAAACACCATATATTTT. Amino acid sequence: CASSWQGGPSSGNTIYF.

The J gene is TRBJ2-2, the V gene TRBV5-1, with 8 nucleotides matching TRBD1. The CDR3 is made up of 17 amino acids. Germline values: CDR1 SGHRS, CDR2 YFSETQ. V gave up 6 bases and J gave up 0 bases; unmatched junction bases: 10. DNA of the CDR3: TGCGCCAGCATAGCAGGGGGCTCCCCAACGAACACCGGGGAGCTGTTTTTT. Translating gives CASIAGGSPTNTGELFF.

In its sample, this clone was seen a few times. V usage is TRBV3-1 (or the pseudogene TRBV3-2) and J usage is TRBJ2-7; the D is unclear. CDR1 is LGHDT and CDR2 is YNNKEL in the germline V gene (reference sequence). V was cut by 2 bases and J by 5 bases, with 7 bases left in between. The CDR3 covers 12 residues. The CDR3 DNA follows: TGTGCCAGCAGCCAAACAAAGGACGAGCAGTACTTC. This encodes CASSQTKDEQYF.

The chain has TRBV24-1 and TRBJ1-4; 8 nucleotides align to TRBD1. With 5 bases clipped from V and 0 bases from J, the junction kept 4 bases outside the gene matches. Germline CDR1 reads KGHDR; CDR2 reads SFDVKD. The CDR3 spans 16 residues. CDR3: CATSVRDRPTNEKLFF. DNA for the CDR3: TGTGCCACCAGTGTCAGGGACAGGCCAACTAATGAAAAACTGTTTTTT.

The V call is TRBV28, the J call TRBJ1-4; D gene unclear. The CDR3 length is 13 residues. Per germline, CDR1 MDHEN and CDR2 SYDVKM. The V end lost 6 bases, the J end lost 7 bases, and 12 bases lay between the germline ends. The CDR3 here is CASSHSVFEKLFF. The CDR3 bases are TGTGCCAGCAGCCATTCGGTATTTGAAAAACTGTTTTTT.

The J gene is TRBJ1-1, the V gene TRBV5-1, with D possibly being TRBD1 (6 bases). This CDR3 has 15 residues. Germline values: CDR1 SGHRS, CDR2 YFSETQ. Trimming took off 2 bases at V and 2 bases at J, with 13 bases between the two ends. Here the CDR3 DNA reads TGCGCCAGCAGCTTAACAGGGCCATCTAACACTGAAGCTTTCTTT. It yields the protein CASSLTGPSNTEAFF.

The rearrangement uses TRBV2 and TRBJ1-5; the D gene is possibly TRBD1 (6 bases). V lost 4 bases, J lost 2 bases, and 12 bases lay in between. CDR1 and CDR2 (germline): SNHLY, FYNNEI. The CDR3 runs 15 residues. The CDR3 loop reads CASSGGALGNQPQHF. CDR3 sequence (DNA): TGTGCCAGCAGTGGGGGGGCGCTTGGCAATCAGCCCCAGCATTTT. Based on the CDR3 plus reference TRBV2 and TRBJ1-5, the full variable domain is EPEVTQTPSHQVTQMGQEVILRCVPISNHLYFYWYRQILGQKVEFLVSFYNNEISEKSEIFDDQFSVERPDGSNFTLKIRSTKLEDSAMYFCASSGGALGNQPQHFGDGTRLSIL.

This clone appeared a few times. CDR3 protein: CASSFGTSRTNEKLFF. The CDR3 DNA follows: TGTGCCAGCAGCTTCGGGACATCTCGAACTAATGAAAAACTGTTTTTT. This chain joins TRBV3-1 (or the pseudogene TRBV3-2) and TRBJ1-4; a possible D gene is TRBD1 (6 bases). Germline V lookup: CDR1 LGHDT, CDR2 YNNKEL (reference sequence). V was pared by 5 bases and J by 1 base, with 14 bases between. The CDR3 contains 16 residues.

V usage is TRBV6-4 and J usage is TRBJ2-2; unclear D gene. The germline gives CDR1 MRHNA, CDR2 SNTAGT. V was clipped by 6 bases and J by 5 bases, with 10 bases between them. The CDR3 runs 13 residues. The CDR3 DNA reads TGTGCCAGCAGCCCGACCCAGACCGGGGAGCTGTTTTTT. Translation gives CASSPTQTGELFF.

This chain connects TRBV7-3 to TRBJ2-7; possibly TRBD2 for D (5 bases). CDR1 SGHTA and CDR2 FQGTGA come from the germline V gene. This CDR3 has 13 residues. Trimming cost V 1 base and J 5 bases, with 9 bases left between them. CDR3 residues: CASSLIPRDEQYF. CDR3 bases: TGTGCCAGCAGCTTAATTCCGAGGGACGAGCAGTACTTC.

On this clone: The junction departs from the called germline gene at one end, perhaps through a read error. CDR3 bases: TGTGCCTGGAACAGGGGGGATAATTCACTCCTCCACTTT. Protein: CAWNRGDNSLLHF. J is TRBJ1-6 and V is TRBV30; 8 nucleotides line up with TRBD1. CDR3 size: 13 residues. Germline values: CDR1 GTSNPN, CDR2 SVGIG (reference sequence).

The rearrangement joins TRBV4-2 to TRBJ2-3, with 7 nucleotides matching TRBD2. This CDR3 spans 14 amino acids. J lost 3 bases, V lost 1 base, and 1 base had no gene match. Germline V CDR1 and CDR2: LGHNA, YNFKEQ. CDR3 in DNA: TGTGCCAGCAGCCAAGGGGGAGGGACAGATACGCAGTATTTT. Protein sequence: CASSQGGGTDTQYF.